The 23 T cell receptor beta chains in this list originate from one sample, sequenced in a study of prognosis after radiotherapy for stage I lung cancer (dated by TCRdb to about 2021). Data came from an Illumina HiSeq 3000. Two rounds of multiplex PCR were performed to amplify the TCR beta CDR3 region from genomic DNA. The first PCR round used primers specific to each TRBV and TRBJ gene, and the primer sequences were filed in Chinese patent CN105087789A. The raw public reads went through TCRdb reprocessing: fastp at Q25, MiXCR clone calling, in-frame beta chains kept. Each CDR3 protein gets just one entry, which takes the most common genes and DNA from the rows behind it. Present in this sample are around 63,000 distinct CDR3 sequences, around a quarter of which were seen just once. The ten most abundant clones make up 7.5% of the sample. The source material was PBMCs, sampled before or after stereotactic body radiation therapy (not recorded which). These TCRs come from a donor aged 50 or older with non-small cell lung cancer.

The chain carries TRBV2 and TRBJ2-7, with 7 bases matching TRBD2. Trimming at V came to 5 bases and at J to 5 bases, leaving 6 bases not matched to a gene. The CDR3 covers 13 residues. The V gene's germline CDR1 is SNHLY and CDR2 FYNNEI. This CDR3 is CASSLAVLNEQYF. The DNA of the CDR3 is TGTGCCAGCAGTCTAGCGGTGCTAAACGAGCAGTACTTC.

This clonotype was detected many times. This rearrangement joins TRBV3-1 to TRBJ2-2, with 7 positions matching TRBD2. The trim removed 1 base at V and 1 base at J, leaving 3 bases unmatched. This CDR3 contains 16 residues. CDR1 is LGHDT, CDR2 YNNKEL, per germline (reference sequence). The CDR3 loop reads CASSQGGGGNTGELFF. As DNA, the CDR3 is TGTGCCAGCAGCCAAGGTGGCGGGGGGAACACCGGGGAGCTGTTTTTT. Combining the CDR3 with reference TRBV3-1 and TRBJ2-2 gives the whole variable domain DTAVSQTPKYLVTQMGNDKSIKCEQNLGHDTMYWYKQDSKKFLKIMFSYNNKELIINETVPNRFSPKSPDKAHLNLHINSLELGDSAVYFCASSQGGGGNTGELFFGEGSRLTVL.

This clonotype was counted many times. The chain employs TRBV20-1 and TRBJ1-1, with D possibly matching TRBD1 (6 bases). The CDR3 is made up of 14 amino acids. Germline V gene lookup returns CDR1 DFQATT and CDR2 SNEGSKA (reference sequence). V was shortened by 5 bases and J by 2 bases, with 15 bases between the two germline ends. CDR3 DNA: TGCAGTGCTCACCCTGGGGGGGGCAACACTGAAGCTTTCTTT. Translation gives CSAHPGGGNTEAFF.

This clonotype was seen many times. The genes are TRBV2 and TRBJ2-2; the match to TRBD1 covers 8 bases. This CDR3 is 14 amino acids long. Germline CDR1 is SNHLY and CDR2 is FYNNEI. The ends lost 7 bases at V and 3 bases at J; junction bases unmatched: 4. CDR3 residues: CASKQGGYTGELFF. CDR3 bases: TGTGCCAGCAAACAGGGGGGCTACACCGGGGAGCTGTTTTTT.

This clonotype has more than one count but fewer than ten. Being one base from a much bigger clone, this may be a read error. The V call is TRBV28, the J call TRBJ2-2, with a weak D call TRBD2 (6 bases). The V end lost 3 bases, the J end lost 4 bases, and 12 bases lay between the germline ends. This CDR3 region has 15 residues. Per germline, CDR1 MDHEN and CDR2 SYDVKM. CDR3: CASSLWWGVTGELFF. DNA for the CDR3: TGTGCCAGCAGTTTGTGGTGGGGGGTCACCGGGGAGCTGTTTTTT. Complete variable domain (other parts from reference TRBV28 and TRBJ2-2): DVKVTQSSRYLVKRTGEKVFLECVQDMDHENMFWYRQDPGLGLRLIYFSYDVKMKEKGDIPEGYSVSREKKERFSLILESASTNQTSMYLCASSLWWGVTGELFFGEGSRLTVL.

Many counts were recorded for this clonotype. This chain joins TRBV2 and TRBJ1-5, with D perhaps TRBD1 (6 bases). This CDR3 region has 16 residues. V was clipped by 7 bases and J by 2 bases, with 18 bases between them. CDR1 SNHLY and CDR2 FYNNEI come from the germline V gene. In DNA form, the CDR3 reads TGTGCCAGCATGGGGGGGGCGTCGAATGGCAATCAGCCCCAGCATTTT. Its translation is CASMGGASNGNQPQHF.

The chain uses TRBV5-1 and TRBJ1-1; D remains ambiguous. This CDR3 region has 14 residues. The germline V and J ends were trimmed by 6 bases and 4 bases, with 16 bases remaining between them. Germline CDR1 and CDR2: SGHRS and YFSETQ. The CDR3 sequence: CASTPGATGTEAFF. CDR3 sequence (DNA): TGCGCCAGCACCCCCGGTGCTACGGGCACTGAAGCTTTCTTT.

This clonotype was recorded at least ten times. The CDR3 reads CASSLTRMNTEAFF. CDR3 sequence (DNA): TGTGCCAGCAGCTTAACCCGGATGAACACTGAAGCTTTCTTT. The chain recombines TRBV7-9 with TRBJ1-1, with D unresolved. The V and J ends lost 2 bases and 0 bases respectively, with 7 bases between them. The length of the CDR3 is 14 residues. The germline gives CDR1 SEHNR, CDR2 FQNEAQ (reference sequence).

This clonotype was detected a few times. One base away lies a much larger clone, so this may be a sequencing read error. The J gene is TRBJ2-1, the V gene TRBV2; the match to TRBD2 covers 12 bases. CDR1 is SNHLY and CDR2 is FYNNEI in the germline V gene. This CDR3 region has 18 residues. In nucleotides, the CDR3 is TGTGCCAGCAGCGCCCAGATTCTAGCGGGGGGGTCCTACAATGAGAAGTTCTTC. This encodes CASSAQILAGGSYNEKFF. The full variable domain, rest sourced from reference TRBV2 and TRBJ2-1, is EPEVTQTPSHQVTQMGQEVILRCVPISNHLYFYWYRQILGQKVEFLVSFYNNEISEKSEIFDDQFSVERPDGSNFTLKIRSTKLEDSAMYFCASSAQILAGGSYNEKFFGPGTRLTVL.

As concerns this clonotype: One junction end does not reproduce the germline sequence, and a read error may be involved. CDR3 in DNA: TGTGCCATCAGTCTGTCCAGGGGAGGGATCCGAGGAAACACCATATATTTT. Its protein product is CAISLSRGGIRGNTIYF. The chain combines TRBV6-2 or TRBV6-3 with TRBJ1-3; tentative D call: TRBD1 (6 bases). This CDR3 is built from 17 residues. Germline CDR1 reads MNHEY; CDR2 reads SVGEGT.

Many counts were recorded for this clonotype. The chain combines TRBV19 with TRBJ1-1, with D perhaps matching TRBD1 (5 bases). Trimming took 6 bases from V and 0 from J, leaving 23 bases between them. This CDR3 is built from 18 residues. The germline V gene has CDR1 LNHDA and CDR2 SQIVND (reference sequence). Written as DNA, the CDR3 is TGTGCCAGTAGACCCTGGGGGTTCATGGGACGCTTGAACACTGAAGCTTTCTTT. Protein: CASRPWGFMGRLNTEAFF.

At least ten counts were recorded for this clonotype. V gene TRBV7-2 combines with J gene TRBJ2-6; TRBD1 agrees at 10 bases. The CDR3 length is 18 residues. V lost 2 bases to trimming and J lost 0 bases; unmatched junction nucleotides: 4. Germline-derived CDR1 and CDR2 are SGHTA and FQGNSA. The CDR3 DNA reads TGTGCCAGCAGCTTATTCGGACAGGGGGGCTCTGGGGCCAACGTCCTGACTTTC. It codes for CASSLFGQGGSGANVLTF.

This clonotype was recorded at least ten times. The chain couples TRBV2 to TRBJ1-5; D is undetermined. Germline-derived CDR1 and CDR2 are SNHLY and FYNNEI. The germline V and J ends were trimmed by 5 bases and 3 bases, with 17 bases remaining between them. The CDR3 extends over 16 amino acids. The CDR3: CASSQSLGQFNQPQHF. Here the CDR3 DNA reads TGTGCCAGCAGTCAATCCCTTGGTCAGTTCAATCAGCCCCAGCATTTT.

In its sample, this clonotype was seen many times. CDR3 region: CASSVVSGWTSPDTQYF. The CDR3 DNA sequence: TGTGCCAGCAGCGTAGTATCCGGTTGGACTAGCCCAGATACGCAGTATTTT. The rearrangement uses TRBV9 and TRBJ2-3; 8 bases align to TRBD2. The CDR3 is 17 residues long. Germline V gene lookup returns CDR1 SGDLS and CDR2 YYNGEE. V trimming: 0 bases; J trimming: 4 bases; junction bases outside the gene matches: 10.

Regarding this clonotype: A single base separates this from a much larger clone, so it may be a read error. The chain recombines TRBV20-1 with TRBJ2-5; D perhaps matches TRBD2 (6 bases). The V end lost 6 bases, the J end lost 4 bases, and 21 bases lay between the germline ends. The CDR3 is made up of 15 amino acids. CDR1 and CDR2 from the germline V gene are DFQATT and SNEGSKA (reference sequence). CDR3 nucleotide sequence: TGCAGTGCGAAAACCTTAGTGGGGGGTAGAGAGACCCAGTACTTC. As protein: CSAKTLVGGRETQYF.

This clonotype has ten or more counts. The V call is TRBV19, the J call TRBJ2-3; 7 bases agree with TRBD2. J was trimmed by 6 bases and V by 1 base; bases with no gene match: 4. The CDR3 sequence is 14 residues long. Looked up from germline, CDR1 is LNHDA and CDR2 is SQIVND (reference sequence). CDR3 sequence: CASSIGTGGDTQYF. The CDR3 DNA is TGTGCCAGTAGTATAGGGACGGGAGGCGATACGCAGTATTTT.

Only a few counts were recorded for this clonotype. The rearrangement uses TRBV6-2 or TRBV6-3 and TRBJ2-3; tentatively, D is TRBD1 (6 bases). The CDR3 has 14 amino acids. Trimming took off 6 bases at V and 6 bases at J, with 16 bases between the two ends. Per the germline V gene, CDR1 is MNHEY and CDR2 is SVGEGT. The CDR3 reads CASSLDSHTDTQYF. CDR3 DNA sequence: TGTGCCAGCAGCCTGGACAGTCACACGGATACGCAGTATTTT.

This clonotype showed up many times. The CDR3 spells CASNLGQGNTEAFF. The CDR3 DNA sequence: TGTGCCAGCAACTTAGGACAGGGGAACACTGAAGCTTTCTTT. This chain joins TRBV6-1 and TRBJ1-1; TRBD1 matches 8 bases. J was trimmed by 1 base and V by 7 bases; bases with no gene match: 5. The CDR3 is 14 amino acids. The V gene's germline CDR1 is MNHNS and CDR2 SASEGT.

As concerns this clonotype: Being one base from a much bigger clone, this may be a read error. This chain joins TRBV20-1 and TRBJ2-1, with 15 bases fitting TRBD2. The CDR3 spans 14 residues. From germline, CDR1 is DFQATT and CDR2 SNEGSKA (reference sequence). Germline trimming cut 7 bases from V and 8 bases from J; bases unmatched to any gene: 6. In DNA form, the CDR3 reads TGCAGTGGCACCCGGACTAGCGGGGGGGATGAGCAGTTCTTC. Protein: CSGTRTSGGDEQFF.

Note on this clonotype: This may be a read error: a much more frequent sequence differs by one nucleotide. Here the CDR3 DNA reads TGTGCCGGCAGTGCGGACGGTAACTATGGCTACACCTTC. Protein: CAGSADGNYGYTF. The genes are TRBV6-1 and TRBJ1-2; D is uncertain. The CDR3 has 13 residues. Germline CDR1 reads MNHNS; CDR2 reads SASEGT.

The sample holds many counts of this clonotype. CDR3 in DNA: TGTGCCAGCAGCTGGGGGGAGGGCAATCAGCCCCAGCATTTT. It yields the protein CASSWGEGNQPQHF. This rearrangement joins TRBV7-9 to TRBJ1-5, with D maybe TRBD1 (5 bases). In germline, CDR1 is SEHNR, CDR2 FQNEAQ (reference sequence). V shed 4 bases and J shed 2 bases, with 9 bases lying between them. This CDR3 region has 14 residues.

This clonotype was recorded at least ten times. CDR3 coding DNA: TGTGCCAGCAGTGGTAGAGGGGTAAGCAATCAGCCCCAGCATTTT. This encodes CASSGRGVSNQPQHF. The rearrangement uses TRBV28 and TRBJ1-5; tentative D call: TRBD1 (5 bases). V lost 5 bases and J lost 1, with 12 bases in between. The CDR3 contains 15 residues. Germline V gene sequence: CDR1 MDHEN, CDR2 SYDVKM. Based on the CDR3 plus reference TRBV28 and TRBJ1-5, the full variable domain is DVKVTQSSRYLVKRTGEKVFLECVQDMDHENMFWYRQDPGLGLRLIYFSYDVKMKEKGDIPEGYSVSREKKERFSLILESASTNQTSMYLCASSGRGVSNQPQHFGDGTRLSIL.

This clonotype was picked up many times. This rearrangement joins TRBV7-9 to TRBJ2-3, with 9 bases fitting TRBD2. From germline, CDR1 is SEHNR and CDR2 FQNEAQ (reference sequence). J lost 1 base, V lost 5 bases, and 7 bases had no gene match. The length of the CDR3 is 16 residues. Written as DNA, the CDR3 is TGTGCCAGCAGCCCCCCGGGACTAGCAGGCACAGATACGCAGTATTTT. Amino acids: CASSPPGLAGTDTQYF.